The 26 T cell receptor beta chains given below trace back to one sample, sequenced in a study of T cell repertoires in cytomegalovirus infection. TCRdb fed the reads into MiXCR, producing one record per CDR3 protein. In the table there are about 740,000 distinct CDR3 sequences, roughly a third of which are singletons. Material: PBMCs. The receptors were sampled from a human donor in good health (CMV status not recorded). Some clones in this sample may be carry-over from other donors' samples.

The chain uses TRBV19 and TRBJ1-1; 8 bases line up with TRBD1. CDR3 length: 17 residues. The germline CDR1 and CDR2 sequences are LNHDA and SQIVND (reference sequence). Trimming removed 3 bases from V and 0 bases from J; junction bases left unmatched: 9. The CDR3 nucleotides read TGTGCCAGTAGTATTGGGACAGGATCACCGTTGAACACTGAAGCTTTCTTT. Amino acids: CASSIGTGSPLNTEAFF.

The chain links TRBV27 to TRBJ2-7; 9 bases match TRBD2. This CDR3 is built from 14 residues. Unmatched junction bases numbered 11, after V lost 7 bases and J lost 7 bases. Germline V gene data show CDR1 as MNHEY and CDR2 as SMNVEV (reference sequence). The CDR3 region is CASTPSGRRQEQYF. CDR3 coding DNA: TGTGCCAGCACCCCGAGCGGGAGGCGTCAAGAGCAGTACTTC.

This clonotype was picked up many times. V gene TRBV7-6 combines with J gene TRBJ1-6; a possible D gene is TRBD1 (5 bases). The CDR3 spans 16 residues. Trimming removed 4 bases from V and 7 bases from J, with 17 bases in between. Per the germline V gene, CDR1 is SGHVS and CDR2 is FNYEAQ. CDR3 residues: CASSSTPGWGNSPLHF. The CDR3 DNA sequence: TGTGCCAGCAGCTCAACGCCAGGGTGGGGAAATTCACCCCTCCACTTT. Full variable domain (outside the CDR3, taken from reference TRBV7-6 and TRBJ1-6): GAGVSQSPRYKVTKRGQDVALRCDPISGHVSLYWYRQALGQGPEFLTYFNYEAQQDKSGLPNDRFSAERPEGSISTLTIQRTEQRDSAMYRCASSSTPGWGNSPLHFGNGTRLTVT.

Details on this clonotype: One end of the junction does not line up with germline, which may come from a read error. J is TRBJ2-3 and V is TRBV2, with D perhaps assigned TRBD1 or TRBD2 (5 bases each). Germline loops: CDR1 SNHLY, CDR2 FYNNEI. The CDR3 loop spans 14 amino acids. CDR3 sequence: CTSSVRGRSDTQYF. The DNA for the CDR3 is TGTACCAGCAGTGTTCGGGGCAGGTCAGATACGCAGTATTTT.

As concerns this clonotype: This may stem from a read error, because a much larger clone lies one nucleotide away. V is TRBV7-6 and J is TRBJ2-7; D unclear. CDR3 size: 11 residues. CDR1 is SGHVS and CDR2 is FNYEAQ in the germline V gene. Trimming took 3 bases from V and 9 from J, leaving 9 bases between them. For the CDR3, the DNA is TGTGCCAGCAGCTTGGACGGCGCGCAGTACTTC. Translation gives CASSLDGAQYF. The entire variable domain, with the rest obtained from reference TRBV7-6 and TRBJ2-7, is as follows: GAGVSQSPRYKVTKRGQDVALRCDPISGHVSLYWYRQALGQGPEFLTYFNYEAQQDKSGLPNDRFSAERPEGSISTLTIQRTEQRDSAMYRCASSLDGAQYFGPGTRLTVT.

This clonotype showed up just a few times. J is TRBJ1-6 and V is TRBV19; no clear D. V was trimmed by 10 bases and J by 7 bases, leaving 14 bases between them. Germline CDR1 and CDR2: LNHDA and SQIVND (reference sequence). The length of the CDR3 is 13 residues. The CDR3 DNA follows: TGTGCCACCTCGCAAGGATGGAATTCACCCCTCCACTTT. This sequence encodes CATSQGWNSPLHF.

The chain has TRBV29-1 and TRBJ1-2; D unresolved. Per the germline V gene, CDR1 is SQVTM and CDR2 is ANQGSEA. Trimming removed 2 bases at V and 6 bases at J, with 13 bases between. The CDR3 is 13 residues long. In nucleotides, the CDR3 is TGCAGCGTTGAACGGGGATCGTTGAATGGCTACACCTTC. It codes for CSVERGSLNGYTF.

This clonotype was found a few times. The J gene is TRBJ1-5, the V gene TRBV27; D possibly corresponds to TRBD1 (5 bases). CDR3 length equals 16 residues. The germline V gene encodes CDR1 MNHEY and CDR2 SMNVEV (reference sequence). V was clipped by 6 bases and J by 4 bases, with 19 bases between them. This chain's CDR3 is CASRPTRGVPNQPQHF. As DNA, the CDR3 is TGTGCCAGCAGACCCACCCGGGGGGTCCCAAATCAGCCCCAGCATTTT.

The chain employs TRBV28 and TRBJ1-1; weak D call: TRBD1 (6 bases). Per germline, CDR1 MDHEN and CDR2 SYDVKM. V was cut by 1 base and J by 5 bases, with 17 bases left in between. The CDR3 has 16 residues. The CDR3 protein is CASSLSSGDSWTEAFF. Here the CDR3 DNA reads TGTGCCAGCAGTTTATCATCAGGGGATAGTTGGACTGAAGCTTTCTTT.

The CDR3 nucleotides are TGTGCCAGCAGTTACTCGGGGTGTGGATCCTATAATTCACCCCTCCACTTT. It is translated as CASSYSGCGSYNSPLHF. This rearrangement joins TRBV6-7 to TRBJ1-6, with D uncertain. TRBV6-7 is reported as an ORF; its role is uncertain. The CDR3 contains 17 residues. V was shortened by 0 bases and J by 1 base, with 10 bases between the two germline ends.

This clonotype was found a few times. CDR3 in DNA: TGTGCCACCAGGAGGGACTACTACGAGCAGTACTTC. It is translated as CATRRDYYEQYF. The chain combines TRBV24-1 with TRBJ2-7; 7 bases are shared with TRBD2. This CDR3 region has 12 residues. Per the germline V gene, CDR1 is KGHDR and CDR2 is SFDVKD. J was trimmed by 3 bases and V by 7 bases; bases with no gene match: 2.

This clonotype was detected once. Here the CDR3 reads CAGTARLFGNTIYF. CDR3 nucleotide sequence: TGTGCCGGGACAGCTCGGTTGTTTGGAAACACCATATATTTT. The chain uses TRBV30 and TRBJ1-3; 7 bases match TRBD1. After removal of 8 bases from V and 3 bases from J, the junction contained 10 bases not matched to a gene. In germline, CDR1 is GTSNPN, CDR2 SVGIG (reference sequence). The CDR3 runs to 14 residues.

The chain's CDR3 is CASSLSAGTREIKEAGELFF. In nucleotides, the CDR3 is TGCGCCAGCAGCCTTAGCGCCGGGACTCGCGAGATAAAAGAAGCCGGGGAGCTGTTTTTT. The rearrangement joins TRBV4-1 to TRBJ2-2; tentative D call: TRBD2 (6 bases). The CDR3 spans 20 residues. V lost 4 bases and J 6 bases, leaving 30 bases between the germline ends. Germline CDR1 is MGHRA and CDR2 is YSYEKL.

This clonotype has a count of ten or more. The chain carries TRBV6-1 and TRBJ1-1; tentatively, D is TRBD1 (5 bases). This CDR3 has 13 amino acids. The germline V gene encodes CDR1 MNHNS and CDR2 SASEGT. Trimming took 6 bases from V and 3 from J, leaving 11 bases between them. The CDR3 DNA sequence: TGTGCCAGCAGCAGGGCGCCAGACACTGAAGCTTTCTTT. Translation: CASSRAPDTEAFF.

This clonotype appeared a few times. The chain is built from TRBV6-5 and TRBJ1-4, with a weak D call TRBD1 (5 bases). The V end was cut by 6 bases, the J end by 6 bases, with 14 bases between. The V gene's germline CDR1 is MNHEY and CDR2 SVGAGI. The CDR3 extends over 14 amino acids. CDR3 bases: TGTGCCAGCAGAGGCGCCGGGGGTTATGAAAAACTGTTTTTT. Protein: CASRGAGGYEKLFF.

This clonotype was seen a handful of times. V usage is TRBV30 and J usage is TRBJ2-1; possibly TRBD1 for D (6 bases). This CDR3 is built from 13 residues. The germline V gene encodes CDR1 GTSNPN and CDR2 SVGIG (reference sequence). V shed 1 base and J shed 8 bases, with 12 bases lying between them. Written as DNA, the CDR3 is TGTGCCTGGAGTGGGGGACACCGGGATGAGCAGTTCTTC. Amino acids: CAWSGGHRDEQFF.

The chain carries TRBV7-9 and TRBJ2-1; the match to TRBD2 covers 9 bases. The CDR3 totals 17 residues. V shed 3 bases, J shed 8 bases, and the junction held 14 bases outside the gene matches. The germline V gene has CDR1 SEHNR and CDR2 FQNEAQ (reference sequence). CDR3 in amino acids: CASSLPGRRGGLDEQFF. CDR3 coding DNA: TGTGCCAGCAGCTTGCCTGGGCGGCGGGGGGGCCTCGATGAGCAGTTCTTC.

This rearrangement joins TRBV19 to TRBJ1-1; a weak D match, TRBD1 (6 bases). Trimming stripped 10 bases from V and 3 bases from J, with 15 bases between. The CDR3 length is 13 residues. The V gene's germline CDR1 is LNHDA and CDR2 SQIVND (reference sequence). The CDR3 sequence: CATKQGVHTEAFF. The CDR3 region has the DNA TGTGCCACTAAACAGGGAGTGCACACTGAAGCTTTCTTT.

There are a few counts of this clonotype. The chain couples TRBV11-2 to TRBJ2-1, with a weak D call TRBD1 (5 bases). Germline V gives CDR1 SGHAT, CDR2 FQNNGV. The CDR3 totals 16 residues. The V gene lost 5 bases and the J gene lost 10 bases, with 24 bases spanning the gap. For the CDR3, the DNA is TGTGCCAGCAGCCCCAGGTTGTCCGCCCAGGGATTGGAGCAGTTCTTC. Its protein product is CASSPRLSAQGLEQFF.

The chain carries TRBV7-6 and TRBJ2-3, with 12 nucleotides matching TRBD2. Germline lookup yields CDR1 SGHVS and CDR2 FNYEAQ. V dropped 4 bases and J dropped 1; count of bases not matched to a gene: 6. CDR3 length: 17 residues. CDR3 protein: CASSSSGRAGGTDTQYF. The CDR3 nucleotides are TGTGCCAGCAGCTCTAGCGGGAGGGCCGGCGGCACAGATACGCAGTATTTT. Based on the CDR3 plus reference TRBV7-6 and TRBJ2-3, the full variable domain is GAGVSQSPRYKVTKRGQDVALRCDPISGHVSLYWYRQALGQGPEFLTYFNYEAQQDKSGLPNDRFSAERPEGSISTLTIQRTEQRDSAMYRCASSSSGRAGGTDTQYFGPGTRLTVL.

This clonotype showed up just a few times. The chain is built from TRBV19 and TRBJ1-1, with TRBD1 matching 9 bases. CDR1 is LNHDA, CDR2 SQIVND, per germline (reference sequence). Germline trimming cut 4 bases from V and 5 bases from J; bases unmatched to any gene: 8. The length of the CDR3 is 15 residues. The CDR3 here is CASSKRQGGYTEAFF. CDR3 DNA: TGTGCCAGTAGTAAGCGACAGGGGGGATATACTGAAGCTTTCTTT.

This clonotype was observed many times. This chain's CDR3 is CASSWAVKNTGELFF. Here the CDR3 DNA reads TGTGCCAGTAGTTGGGCAGTGAAGAACACCGGGGAGCTGTTTTTT. The chain employs TRBV19 and TRBJ2-2; the D is unclear. Trimming took off 5 bases at V and 1 base at J, with 11 bases between the two ends. Germline CDR1 LNHDA, CDR2 SQIVND (reference sequence). This CDR3 is 15 amino acids long.

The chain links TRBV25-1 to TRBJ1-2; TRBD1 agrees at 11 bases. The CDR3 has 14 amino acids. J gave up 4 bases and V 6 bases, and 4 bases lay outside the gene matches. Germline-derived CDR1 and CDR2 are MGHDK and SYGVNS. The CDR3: CASSRTGGTYGYTF. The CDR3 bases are TGTGCCAGCAGCCGGACAGGGGGCACCTATGGCTACACCTTC.

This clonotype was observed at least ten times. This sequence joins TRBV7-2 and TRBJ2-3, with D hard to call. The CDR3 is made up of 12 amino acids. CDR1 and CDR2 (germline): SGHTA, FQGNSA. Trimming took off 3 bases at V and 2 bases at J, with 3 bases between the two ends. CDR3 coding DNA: TGTGCCAGCAGCTTCGACACAGATACGCAGTATTTT. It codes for CASSFDTDTQYF.

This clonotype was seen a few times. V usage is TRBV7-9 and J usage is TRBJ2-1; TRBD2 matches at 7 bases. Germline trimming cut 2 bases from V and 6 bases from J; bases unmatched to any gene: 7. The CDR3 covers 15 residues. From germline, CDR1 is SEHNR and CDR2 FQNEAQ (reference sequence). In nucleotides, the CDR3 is TGTGCCAGCAGCTTAACGGGGACTATACTCAATGAGCAGTTCTTC. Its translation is CASSLTGTILNEQFF.

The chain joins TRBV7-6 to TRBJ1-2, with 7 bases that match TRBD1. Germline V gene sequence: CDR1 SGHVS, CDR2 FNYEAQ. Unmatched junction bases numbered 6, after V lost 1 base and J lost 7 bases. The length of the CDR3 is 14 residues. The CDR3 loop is CASSLEDRHGGYTF. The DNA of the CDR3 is TGTGCCAGCAGCTTAGAGGACAGGCACGGTGGCTACACCTTC.